This T cell receptor beta chain is drawn from a study of blood T cells in healthy people across ages (dated by TCRdb to about 2015). Background for the entire study: In model experiments, template switching captured roughly one uniquely barcoded TCR beta cDNA molecule for every two T cells. The study measured age-related changes in TCR beta repertoire diversity using deep sequencing normalized with unique cDNA molecular identifiers. The donors were divided into four age groups: young (average approximately 16 years), middle-aged (about 39), aged (about 60) and long-lived (roughly 82). To avoid experimental bias, donors of different ages were randomly spread across the sequencing lanes. Two additional independent replicas of 1 million unique cDNA reads from the same blood draw were analyzed for two donors (one aged 18 to 30 and one aged 80 or older). The full study reports these points: Observed TCR beta diversity correlated strongly with the percentage of naive T cells measured by flow cytometry. Conclusive comparison of naive and antigen-experienced compartments was prevented by the profiling of bulk unsorted PBMCs. As age increased, observed TCR beta diversity per million T cells dropped in a roughly linear way, and a significant reduction was already evident by age about 36. Donor CMV infection status was unknown, potentially confounding age-related changes in expanded clonotypes. Estimates of total diversity based on one million sequenced T cells were considered lower bounds and underestimates. The long-lived group showed more naive CD4+ T cells, fewer expanded clones and increased TCR diversity than the aged group, suggesting age selection.

Its CDR3 holds 15 amino acids, cysteine through phenylalanine. Only CDR3 DNA is held: 45 bases, read in frame from base 1. V gives up 4 bases and J gives up 2 bases, and the segment between their germline ends measures 18 bases. According to the germline V gene, CDR1 reads SQVTM and CDR2 reads ANQGSEA. This clonotype was counted between two and nine times. Its antigen is unknown. Base qualities are missing; no much larger clone stands one base away. To prepare the library, 5' RACE was applied. A second PCR of about 6 to 11 cycles was performed with a sample-barcoded 5' primer and a J-beta primer mix. A template-switch 5' adaptor carrying 12 random nucleotides introduced a unique molecular identifier onto each TCR beta cDNA molecule. At least 2.5 million CDR3-containing paired-end reads were obtained from each sample. First-strand cDNA synthesis was performed from all RNA using the Mint cDNA synthesis kit, with priming by a TRBC-specific oligonucleotide. Following uracil-DNA glycosylase treatment, a first 18-cycle PCR with universal primers M1SS and BC2_uni_R was performed on all cDNA. In the source study's methods: For normalization, 1 million high-quality reads were randomly selected from each sample, with every read carrying a distinct molecular identifier. Reads sharing molecular identifiers were discarded rather than binned into consensus sequences. MiTCR, set to a Q25 quality threshold and the strictest error-elimination algorithm, was used for CDR3 identification, clonotype clustering and error correction. A nonparametric unseen species model with Euler transformation was used to estimate lower-bound total TCR beta diversity. TCRdb's own reprocessing of the public reads used fastp at Q25 and MiXCR and kept productive beta chains. Rows merge per CDR3 protein into single entries with the most common DNA and genes. The V and J calls and clone size come from TCRdb's table, not from the authors' own analysis. This sample holds 1.8 million or so distinct CDR3 sequences; more than 35% were observed only once. Of the sample, under 30% is held by the ten largest clones.

The donors were roughly 40 Caucasian individuals from Russia, aged 6 to 90 years, who were systemically healthy. Ten milliliters of peripheral blood were collected from each donor into EDTA-treated Vacutainer tubes. PBMCs were isolated by Ficoll-Paque density-gradient centrifugation, with at least 6 million obtained per sample. Total RNA was extracted from PBMCs with Trizol reagent, with at least 6 micrograms obtained per sample. The percentages of naive CD45RAhigh/CD27high T cells were determined by flow cytometry on a PBMC aliquot from every donor. The sample consisted of blood. The V and J genes are TRBV29-1 and TRBJ2-7; the D segment may tentatively be TRBD1 or TRBD2, each giving 5 matched bases. This receptor was obtained from a human donor in good health. The DNA reads as follows: TGCAGCGTTGGCACCCGACAGCGGATCCCCTACGAGCAGTACTTC. This gives the protein CSVGTRQRIPYEQYF.